The TCR beta chain described here comes from a study of identical twins. The CDR3 is 17 residues long. The J segment lost 2 bases and the V segment lost 0 bases, leaving 10 bases of the junction unmatched. Germline assignment: CDR1 KGHSH and CDR2 LQKENI. TCRdb independently ran MiXCR on the 5' RACE reads; one entry per CDR3 protein. Here the sample spans 450,000 or so distinct CDR3 sequences, more than 13% being singletons. The same data also went into a second study, on yellow fever vaccine responses in identical twins.

This chain joins TRBV18 and TRBJ2-7; 7 positions match TRBD1. The sequenced sample consisted of CD4+ T cells sorted from blood. The TCR originated in a woman younger than 30 in good health. The CDR3 nucleotides are TGTGCCAGCTCACCACCGTTCGGACAGGCGAAGACCTACGAGCAGTACTTC. This encodes CASSPPFGQAKTYEQYF.